This T cell receptor beta chain was identified during a study of blood T cell repertoires in COVID-19. About the study: From T cells, B-cell-depleted T cells, or PBMCs came the material, which was cDNA or gDNA.

CDR1 and CDR2 from the germline V gene are SGHVS and FNYEAQ. Trimming took 2 bases from V and 2 from J, leaving 10 bases between them. CDR3 length equals 14 residues. The assay was immunoSEQ multiplex PCR, and TCRdb's table has in-frame clones only and misses some. Found here are fewer than 90,000 clones, about nine tenths of them singletons; the top ten hold 4.9%. This clone was observed a handful of times. The material sequenced was peripheral blood. This receptor was obtained from a man aged 45-65 years with active or convalescent COVID-19. The chain couples TRBV7-6 to TRBJ2-7, with unresolved D. Here the CDR3 DNA reads TGTGCCAGCAGCTTACTCCAGGCTACCTACGAGCAGTACGTC. Translating it yields CASSLLQATYEQYV.